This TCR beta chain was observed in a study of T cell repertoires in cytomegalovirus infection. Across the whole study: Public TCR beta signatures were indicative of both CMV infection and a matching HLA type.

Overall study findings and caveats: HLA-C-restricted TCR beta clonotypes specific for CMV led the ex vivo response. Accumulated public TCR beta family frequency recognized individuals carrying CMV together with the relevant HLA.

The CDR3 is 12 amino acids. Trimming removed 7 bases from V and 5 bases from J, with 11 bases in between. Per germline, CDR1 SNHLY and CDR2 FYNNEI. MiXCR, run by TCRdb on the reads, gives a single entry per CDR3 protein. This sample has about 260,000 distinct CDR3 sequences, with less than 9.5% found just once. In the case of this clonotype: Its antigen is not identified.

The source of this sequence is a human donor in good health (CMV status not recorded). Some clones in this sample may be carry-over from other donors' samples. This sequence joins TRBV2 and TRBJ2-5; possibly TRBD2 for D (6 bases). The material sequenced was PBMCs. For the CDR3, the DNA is TGTGCCAGCATGGGGGAGGTGGAGACCCAGTACTTC. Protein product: CASMGEVETQYF.